Each of the 24 T cell receptor beta chains below was sequenced from the same sample in a study of blood T cell repertoires in COVID-19. Method: immunoSEQ multiplex PCR; TCRdb's copy keeps in-frame clones and lacks some. Among about 71,000 clones listed, roughly 84% were seen once. Sequencing used peripheral blood. The receptors were gathered from a man aged 50 to 60 with active COVID-19.

This clone was seen a single time. This CDR3 is CASSTRTSPDTQYF. In DNA, the CDR3 is TGTGCCAGCAGCACCCGGACTAGCCCAGATACGCAGTATTTT. The rearrangement uses TRBV5-4 and TRBJ2-3, with TRBD2 matching 8 bases. CDR1 and CDR2 (germline): SGHNT, YYREEE (reference sequence). J gave up 4 bases and V 4 bases, and 5 bases lay outside the gene matches. CDR3 size: 14 residues.

This clone was seen just once. The rearrangement links TRBV29-1 to TRBJ2-1; a possible D gene is TRBD2 (6 bases). Deletions cut 5 bases from V and 6 bases from J, with 20 bases between. CDR1 and CDR2 (germline): SQVTM, ANQGSEA. CDR3 length: 15 amino acids. The CDR3 spells CSVRAGHAGGNEQFF. The CDR3 nucleotides are TGCAGCGTTCGGGCGGGGCATGCCGGGGGCAATGAGCAGTTCTTC.

This chain joins TRBV3-1 (or the pseudogene TRBV3-2) and TRBJ1-1; 11 positions match TRBD1. CDR1 is LGHDT, CDR2 YNNKEL, per germline (reference sequence). With 6 bases clipped from V and 5 bases from J, the junction kept 11 bases outside the gene matches. The CDR3 consists of 16 residues. This CDR3 is CASRPGTGGVGTEAFF. The CDR3 DNA follows: TGTGCCAGCAGGCCCGGGACAGGGGGAGTTGGGACTGAAGCTTTCTTT.

The CDR3 nucleotides are TGTGCCAGCAGCTTTAATCGCGACACTGAAGCTTTCTTT. Its translation: CASSFNRDTEAFF. The gene calls are TRBV7-9 and TRBJ1-1; D gene uncertain. Trimming cost V 3 bases and J 3 bases, with 8 bases left between them. The length of the CDR3 is 13 residues. Germline V gene data show CDR1 as SEHNR and CDR2 as FQNEAQ (reference sequence).

The rearrangement uses TRBV5-6 and TRBJ2-6, with D possibly TRBD2 on 5 matching bases. The CDR3 length is 17 residues. Germline CDR1 reads SGHDT; CDR2 reads YYEEEE. Deletions cut 6 bases from V and 0 bases from J, with 16 bases between. CDR3 amino acids: CASTPDSRSSGANVLTF. In DNA form, the CDR3 reads TGTGCCAGCACCCCGGACTCCCGAAGCTCTGGGGCCAACGTCCTGACTTTC.

This chain links TRBV6-5 with TRBJ1-1; TRBD1 aligns across 7 bases. Germline lookup yields CDR1 MNHEY and CDR2 SVGAGI. This CDR3 is 14 amino acids long. J lost 5 bases, V lost 7 bases, and 10 bases had no gene match. This chain's CDR3 is CASKPGQRSTEAFF. The CDR3 DNA is TGTGCCAGCAAACCGGGACAGAGAAGTACTGAAGCTTTCTTT.

V usage is TRBV30 and J usage is TRBJ1-5; D perhaps matches TRBD1 (6 bases). The germline V gene has CDR1 GTSNPN and CDR2 SVGIG (reference sequence). V lost 2 bases, J lost 6 bases, and 14 bases lay in between. The CDR3 is 14 residues long. CDR3 bases: TGTGCCTGGAGTTACGGGGGGCCGGGTCAGCCCCAGCATTTT. Translating it yields CAWSYGGPGQPQHF.

The CDR3 spells CASRRQGLGMETQYF. The CDR3 nucleotides are TGTGCCAGCAGGAGACAGGGACTCGGAATGGAGACCCAGTACTTC. The genes are TRBV2 and TRBJ2-5; D is perhaps TRBD1 (7 bases). Trimming removed 6 bases at V and 5 bases at J, with 19 bases between. The CDR3 sequence is 15 residues long. Germline V gene lookup returns CDR1 SNHLY and CDR2 FYNNEI.

This clone was counted a few times. The J gene is TRBJ1-5, the V gene TRBV7-9, with a possible D match to TRBD1 (6 bases). From germline, CDR1 is SEHNR and CDR2 FQNEAQ (reference sequence). This CDR3 has 14 residues. V was cut by 5 bases and J by 6 bases, with 14 bases left in between. The CDR3 loop reads CASSGTGSTQPQHF. The CDR3 nucleotides read TGTGCCAGCAGCGGAACAGGGTCCACTCAGCCCCAGCATTTT.

This rearrangement joins TRBV18 to TRBJ2-7; D call uncertain. CDR3 length: 12 amino acids. Looked up from germline, CDR1 is KGHSH and CDR2 is LQKENI. V gave up 6 bases and J gave up 5 bases, with 11 bases separating them. In DNA form, the CDR3 reads TGTGCCAGCTCCCCCGACACCCACGAGCAGTACGTC. Its translation is CASSPDTHEQYV.

V and J are TRBV5-6 and TRBJ2-5; D call uncertain. The V and J ends lost 0 bases and 3 bases respectively, with 6 bases between them. CDR3 length equals 13 residues. The germline V gene encodes CDR1 SGHDT and CDR2 YYEEEE. CDR3 residues: CASSLELKETQYF. The CDR3 DNA is TGTGCCAGCAGCTTGGAACTGAAAGAGACCCAGTACTTC.

Written as DNA, the CDR3 is TGTGCCAGTAGTAAAGGACAGGGCCGCTCTGGAAACACCATATATTTT. Amino acid sequence: CASSKGQGRSGNTIYF. The V gene is TRBV19, the J gene TRBJ1-3; 8 bases map to TRBD1. Germline CDR1 reads LNHDA; CDR2 reads SQIVND (reference sequence). The CDR3 is 16 amino acids. J lost 0 bases, V lost 4 bases, and 5 bases had no gene match.

This sequence joins TRBV5-5 and TRBJ2-1, with TRBD2 matching over 11 bases. Trimming at V came to 0 bases and at J to 8 bases, leaving 4 bases not matched to a gene. The CDR3 has 15 amino acids. The germline gives CDR1 SGHKS, CDR2 YYEKEE (reference sequence). The CDR3 DNA follows: TGTGCCAGCAGCTTGGGTAGCGGGAGGGTCTATGAGCAGTTCTTC. Translation: CASSLGSGRVYEQFF.

This clone was seen a handful of times. The CDR3 loop reads CASSERDFRYEQYV. The CDR3 DNA reads as TGTGCCAGCAGTGAAAGGGACTTCCGCTACGAGCAGTACGTC. The rearrangement joins TRBV6-1 to TRBJ2-7; perhaps TRBD2 as D (6 bases). The CDR3 is made up of 14 amino acids. The germline V gene has CDR1 MNHNS and CDR2 SASEGT. V lost 2 bases to trimming and J lost 3 bases, with 11 bases between them.

This chain links TRBV19 with TRBJ1-5, with TRBD1 matching 8 bases. The CDR3 is 15 amino acids. Germline lookup yields CDR1 LNHDA and CDR2 SQIVND (reference sequence). The V gene end was trimmed by 6 bases and the J gene end by 3 bases; junction bases not matched to a gene: 7. The CDR3 coding sequence is TGTGCCAGTAGGATGGACAGGGAGAACAATCAGCCCCAGCATTTT. Translation gives CASRMDRENNQPQHF.

The chain links TRBV5-1 to TRBJ1-1, with D unresolved. Germline-derived CDR1 and CDR2 are SGHRS and YFSETQ. The CDR3 has 19 residues. V was shortened by 4 bases and J by 1 base, with 26 bases between the two germline ends. CDR3 nucleotide sequence: TGCGCCAGCAGCCCCTCAGTGGGGAGGGAGAAAAGAAAGAACACTGAAGCTTTCTTT. This encodes CASSPSVGREKRKNTEAFF. The whole variable domain, filled in from reference TRBV5-1 and TRBJ1-1, reads KAGVTQTPRYLIKTRGQQVTLSCSPISGHRSVSWYQQTPGQGLQFLFEYFSETQRNKGNFPGRFSGRQFSNSRSEMNVSTLELGDSALYLCASSPSVGREKRKNTEAFFGQGTRLTVV.

The chain is built from TRBV7-2 and TRBJ2-1; 8 bases map to TRBD2. The CDR3 consists of 14 residues. Per germline, CDR1 SGHTA and CDR2 FQGNSA. Losses at the gene ends were 1 base for V and 6 bases for J; bases not matched to a gene: 2. Here the CDR3 reads CASSLERGSNEQFF. The CDR3 DNA sequence: TGTGCCAGCAGCTTAGAGCGGGGGTCCAATGAGCAGTTCTTC.

A note on this clone: A read error may produce the germline difference seen at one junction end. V and J are TRBV12-5 and TRBJ2-1; TRBD2 matches at 11 bases. There are 15 residues in the CDR3. Germline CDR1 LGHNT, CDR2 FRNRAP. The CDR3 reads CASGLGLAVYNEQFF. The CDR3 region has the DNA TGTGCTAGTGGGTTGGGACTAGCGGTCTACAATGAGCAGTTCTTC.

The chain has TRBV5-1 and TRBJ2-3; tentative D call: TRBD1 (6 bases). This CDR3 spans 14 amino acids. The ends were cut back, 4 bases at V and 2 bases at J, with 11 bases in the middle. Germline V gene data show CDR1 as SGHRS and CDR2 as YFSETQ. The CDR3 coding sequence is TGCGCCAGCAGCCAGGACAGAACCACAGATACGCAGTATTTT. This sequence encodes CASSQDRTTDTQYF.

This clone was detected a few times. The chain couples TRBV4-1 to TRBJ1-2; D unclear. CDR1 and CDR2 (germline): MGHRA, YSYEKL. Trimming removed 0 bases at V and 4 bases at J, with 12 bases between. The CDR3 covers 15 residues. Here the CDR3 reads CASSQDDLLTYGYTF. The DNA of the CDR3 is TGCGCCAGCAGCCAAGACGACTTATTGACCTATGGCTACACCTTC.

J is TRBJ1-2 and V is TRBV24-1; 7 bases agree with TRBD1. Germline V lookup: CDR1 KGHDR, CDR2 SFDVKD. The CDR3 sequence is 14 residues long. V shed 12 bases, J shed 7 bases, and the junction held 16 bases outside the gene matches. For the CDR3, the DNA is TGTGCCCCACATCCACAAGACAGGGTGGGTGGCTACACCTTC. This encodes CAPHPQDRVGGYTF.

The chain employs TRBV9 and TRBJ1-3; tentatively, D is TRBD1 (6 bases). The CDR3 loop spans 13 amino acids. Germline V gene data show CDR1 as SGDLS and CDR2 as YYNGEE. Deletions cut 8 bases from V and 4 bases from J, with 13 bases between. Here the CDR3 DNA reads TGTGCCAGTTCACAGGGCGCCGGAAACACCATATATTTT. Translating it yields CASSQGAGNTIYF.

This chain uses TRBV11-3 with TRBJ2-4; weak D call: TRBD2 (5 bases). V dropped 5 bases and J dropped 9 bases, with 11 bases sitting between them. Germline lookup yields CDR1 SGHNT and CDR2 YENEEA. CDR3 length: 12 residues. CDR3 region: CASSPASGIQYF. The CDR3 nucleotides read TGTGCCAGCAGCCCCGCCAGCGGCATTCAGTACTTC.

This clone was detected once. V and J are TRBV24-1 and TRBJ1-2, with 7 bases aligning to TRBD1. This CDR3 has 13 amino acids. Germline V gives CDR1 KGHDR, CDR2 SFDVKD. With V trimmed by 4 bases and J by 5 bases, 3 bases remained unmatched. This CDR3 reads CATSEVGQYGYTF. In DNA, the CDR3 is TGTGCCACCAGTGAGGTGGGACAGTATGGCTACACCTTC.